A single TCR beta chain is shown here with its context. Per the original data handling: Amplification from reference gene primers served as the basis for estimated nucleated cell counts. TCRdb's table, derived via immunoSEQ multiplex PCR, lists solely in-frame clones and lacks some. For V, J and clone size, that table is used; D and trimming come from the DNA. The repertoire holds some 250,000 clones, with around 89% as singletons. This entry is derived from a study of blood T cell repertoires in COVID-19. Study-level background: PBMCs, B-cell-depleted T cells, or T cells were the source of the cDNA or gDNA that made up the material.

Participant reports of clinical history set cohort assignment. Sequenced: PBMCs or T cells enriched from blood (not recorded which). This receptor was taken from a man aged 40-50 years who had recovered from COVID-19.

CDR3 amino acids: CASSPRIYGYTF. CDR3 coding DNA: TGTGCCAGCAGCCCGAGGATCTATGGCTACACCTTC. The chain joins TRBV6-2 or TRBV6-3 to TRBJ1-2, with D uncertain. This CDR3 region has 12 residues. Germline loops: CDR1 MNHEY, CDR2 SVGEGT. The V and J ends lost 6 bases and 4 bases respectively, with 9 bases between them.